Listed below are T cell receptor beta chains from one sample, sequenced in a study of CD8 T cells in ankylosing spondylitis. In TCRdb, the 5' RACE reads were re-called with MiXCR into one record per CDR3 protein. This repertoire shows approximately 240,000 distinct CDR3 sequences, under 12% found once; its top ten account for about 2.5%. The sequenced sample was blood, either unsorted or a sorted T cell fraction (not recorded which). These receptors all stem from a male donor with ankylosing spondylitis or in good health (not recorded which). CDR3s include the opening cysteine and the closing phenylalanine or tryptophan. Fields, in order: J gene, V gene, clone size, D gene, CDR3 DNA, CDR3 protein. The D gene is left open where the match is weak. Size values are once, few and many counts, or a class for expanded clones, and some rows have none.

J: TRBJ2-1
V: TRBV9
size: many
D: TRBD1
DNA: TGTGCCAGCAGCTTTGGACAGGGGTACAATGAGCAGTTCTTC
CDR3: CASSFGQGYNEQFF

J: TRBJ2-3
V: TRBV24-1
size: many
D: TRBD1
DNA: TGTGCCACCAGTGATGCCGGGACAGGGGTCACAGATACGCAGTATTTT
CDR3: CATSDAGTGVTDTQYF

J: TRBJ1-3
V: TRBV5-1
size: NA
D: NA
DNA: TGCGCCAGCAGCTTGGTGTCAGCCTTGGCCGGAAACACCATATATTTT
CDR3: CASSLVSALAGNTIYF

J: TRBJ2-1
V: TRBV10-1
size: few
D: TRBD1
DNA: TGCGCCAGCAGTGCCATGAGGACAGGAGAGCAGTTCTTC
CDR3: CASSAMRTGEQFF

J: TRBJ1-1
V: TRBV4-2
size: many
D: NA
DNA: TGTGCCAGCAGCCAAGAGGGGCTAGGCACTGAAGCTTTCTTT
CDR3: CASSQEGLGTEAFF

J: TRBJ2-7
V: TRBV4-1
size: few
D: NA
DNA: TGCGCCAGCAGCCGGGGGACTTCCTACGAGCAGTACTTC
CDR3: CASSRGTSYEQYF

J: TRBJ2-7
V: TRBV6-4
size: few
D: TRBD1
DNA: TGTGCCAGCGCTCGGAACAGGGGGTACGAGCAGTACTTC
CDR3: CASARNRGYEQYF

J: TRBJ2-5
V: TRBV11-2
size: many
D: NA
DNA: TGTGCCAGCAGCTTAGATCGGGGTGGGGGGGCGAAAGAGACCCAGTACTTC
CDR3: CASSLDRGGGAKETQYF

J: TRBJ2-2
V: TRBV6-7
size: few
D: NA
DNA: TGTGCCAGCAGTTACTCGGGGTGGGAATTCATCCTGGGGCTGTTTTTT
CDR3: CASSYSGWEFILGLFF

J: TRBJ2-7
V: TRBV30
size: few
D: TRBD1
DNA: TGTGCCTGGAGTGCCGGGACAGGGCCAACCTACGAGCAGTACTTC
CDR3: CAWSAGTGPTYEQYF

J: TRBJ1-1
V: TRBV30
size: NA
D: NA
DNA: TGTGCCTGGAGGTCGCCATTATTGAACACTGAAGCTTTCTTT
CDR3: CAWRSPLLNTEAFF

J: TRBJ2-1
V: TRBV12-3/TRBV12-4
size: many
D: TRBD2
DNA: TGTGCCAGCAGTTACCTAGCGGGTTACAATGAGCAGTTCTTC
CDR3: CASSYLAGYNEQFF

J: TRBJ2-3
V: TRBV7-9
size: once
D: NA
DNA: TGTGCCAGCAGCTTCTCCCGCATAGATACGCAGTATTTT
CDR3: CASSFSRIDTQYF

J: TRBJ1-2
V: TRBV6-6
size: many
D: NA
DNA: TGTGCCAGCCAGGAAGGTGGTGGCTACACCTTC
CDR3: CASQEGGGYTF

J: TRBJ1-6
V: TRBV12-3/TRBV12-4
size: medium-sized
D: NA
DNA: TGTGCCAGCAGCCAAGGGGCGGGGAATTCACCCCTCCACTTT
CDR3: CASSQGAGNSPLHF

J: TRBJ2-7
V: TRBV7-9
size: NA
D: NA
DNA: TGTGCCAGCAGCTTAGCTGGGGGTGTTAACGAGCAGTACTTC
CDR3: CASSLAGGVNEQYF

J: TRBJ1-4
V: TRBV5-1
size: few
D: NA
DNA: TGCGCCAGCAGCTTGGGACGGGCTGAAAAACTGTTTTTT
CDR3: CASSLGRAEKLFF

J: TRBJ2-1
V: TRBV27
size: many
D: TRBD1
DNA: TGTGCCAGCACCCAGGGGACAGGACCCTACAATGAGCAGTTCTTC
CDR3: CASTQGTGPYNEQFF

J: TRBJ2-3
V: TRBV11-2
size: few
D: TRBD2
DNA: TGTGCCAGCAGCTCCGGACTAGCGGGAGACGGTACGCAGTATTTT
CDR3: CASSSGLAGDGTQYF

J: TRBJ2-7
V: TRBV6-5
size: many
D: NA
DNA: TGTGCCAGCAGTGACTCTTCCGTCTCCTACGAGCAGTACTTC
CDR3: CASSDSSVSYEQYF

J: TRBJ2-3
V: TRBV20-1
size: many
D: TRBD2
DNA: TGCAGTGAAGCTTATGGAGCGGGGGGGTTCGATACGCAGTATTTT
CDR3: CSEAYGAGGFDTQYF

J: TRBJ1-1
V: TRBV3-1
size: many
D: NA
DNA: TGTGCCAGCAGCCAAGACATCATGGGAGCTTTCTTT
CDR3: CASSQDIMGAFF

J: TRBJ1-2
V: TRBV2
size: few
D: TRBD1
DNA: TGTGCCAGCAGGTTGACAGGGGGAGGCTACACCTTC
CDR3: CASRLTGGGYTF

J: TRBJ2-7
V: TRBV30
size: NA
D: NA
DNA: TGTGCCTGGAGTGCTGGCAGAAGCTACGAGCAGTACTTC
CDR3: CAWSAGRSYEQYF

J: TRBJ2-1
V: TRBV5-1
size: many
D: NA
DNA: TGCGCCAGCAGCTTGCCCCCTACCTATAGTGAGCAGTTCTTC
CDR3: CASSLPPTYSEQFF

J: TRBJ1-2
V: TRBV7-9
size: NA
D: TRBD1
DNA: TGTGCCAGCAGCTCTACAGGGGTGATCGATGGCTACACCTTC
CDR3: CASSSTGVIDGYTF

J: TRBJ2-5
V: TRBV4-1
size: many
D: TRBD1
DNA: TGCGCCAGCAGCCTGACAGGGAAGCTAGAGACCCAGTACTTC
CDR3: CASSLTGKLETQYF

J: TRBJ1-1
V: TRBV2
size: NA
D: NA
DNA: TGTGCCAGCAGTGAACGCCCAGTAAACACTGAAGCTTTCTTT
CDR3: CASSERPVNTEAFF

J: TRBJ2-7
V: TRBV4-1
size: many
D: NA
DNA: TGCGCCAGCAGCCAAGAATTGGCAGAGTTGTACTTC
CDR3: CASSQELAELYF

J: TRBJ1-1
V: TRBV5-1
size: NA
D: NA
DNA: TGCGCCAGCAGCTTGGAAGGAGCGTACACTGAAGCTTTCTTT
CDR3: CASSLEGAYTEAFF

J: TRBJ2-1
V: TRBV12-3/TRBV12-4
size: few
D: TRBD2
DNA: TGTGCCAGCAGTTTCGGAGCCGGGAGGCGGGGTGAGCAGTTCTTC
CDR3: CASSFGAGRRGEQFF

J: TRBJ2-3
V: TRBV9
size: many
D: NA
DNA: TGTGCCAGCAGCAAAGAAGGTGTAGCAGATACGCAGTATTTT
CDR3: CASSKEGVADTQYF

J: TRBJ2-5
V: TRBV9
size: many
D: TRBD2
DNA: TGTGCCAGCAGCGTCAGCGGGAGTGCTGAGACCCAGTACTTC
CDR3: CASSVSGSAETQYF

J: TRBJ2-6
V: TRBV30
size: NA
D: NA
DNA: TGTGCCTGGACCACAGGGAGCTCTGGGGCCAACGTCCTGACTTTC
CDR3: CAWTTGSSGANVLTF

J: TRBJ1-1
V: TRBV6-1
size: few
D: TRBD1
DNA: TGTGCCAGCAGTCAGGGACAGGGAGGGGTAGTAGCTGAAGCTTTCTTT
CDR3: CASSQGQGGVVAEAFF

J: TRBJ2-7
V: TRBV6-5
size: NA
D: TRBD1
DNA: TGTGCCAGCAGTTTGGGACAGGGGGGGAACGAGCAGTACTTC
CDR3: CASSLGQGGNEQYF

J: TRBJ1-1
V: TRBV4-2
size: many
D: NA
DNA: TGTGCCAGCAGCCAAGATGAGAGGGGGAGGAACACTGAAGCTTTCTTT
CDR3: CASSQDERGRNTEAFF

J: TRBJ1-4
V: TRBV11-2
size: NA
D: TRBD1
DNA: TGTGCCAGCAGCGCGCAGGGACAGCGGGAAGAAAAACTGTTTTTT
CDR3: CASSAQGQREEKLFF

J: TRBJ2-5
V: TRBV4-1
size: few
D: NA
DNA: TGCGCCAGCAGCCAAGATCCGGGACTAGGGGGCGAGACCCAGTACTTC
CDR3: CASSQDPGLGGETQYF

J: TRBJ2-1
V: TRBV12-3/TRBV12-4
size: NA
D: TRBD2
DNA: TGTACCAGCAGTGCGTCGAGACTAGCGGGAGCCTTCTCCTACAATGAGCAGTTCTTC
CDR3: CTSSASRLAGAFSYNEQFF

J: TRBJ2-3
V: TRBV10-2
size: few
D: NA
DNA: TGCGCCAGCCACTCGAGGGGGGGAGATACGCAGTATTTT
CDR3: CASHSRGGDTQYF

J: TRBJ2-3
V: TRBV20-1
size: many
D: TRBD1
DNA: TGCAGTGCCTCACAGGGGGCTGAGGATACGCAGTATTTT
CDR3: CSASQGAEDTQYF

J: TRBJ1-2
V: TRBV3-1
size: many
D: NA
DNA: TGTGCCAGCAAGGCATTAGCGGGGGCCTTAGGAGGCTACACCTTC
CDR3: CASKALAGALGGYTF

J: TRBJ2-7
V: TRBV16
size: many
D: NA
DNA: TGTGCCAGCAGCCGCCGGCTTGGGGCGGATTACGAGCAGTACTTC
CDR3: CASSRRLGADYEQYF

J: TRBJ2-7
V: TRBV5-5
size: many
D: NA
DNA: TGTGCCAGCAGTTGGGGGGAACTCTACGAGCAGTACTTC
CDR3: CASSWGELYEQYF

J: TRBJ1-5
V: TRBV29-1
size: many
D: NA
DNA: TGCAGCGTCCGAGATAGCAATCAGCCCCAGCATTTT
CDR3: CSVRDSNQPQHF

J: TRBJ2-5
V: TRBV3-1
size: many
D: TRBD2
DNA: TGTGCCAGCAGCCAAGAACGCGGGAGGCAAGAGACCCAGTACTTC
CDR3: CASSQERGRQETQYF

J: TRBJ2-7
V: TRBV10-3
size: many
D: NA
DNA: TGTGCCATCAGTGAAAGGGCGGGGGCCTCCTACGAGCAGTACTTC
CDR3: CAISERAGASYEQYF

J: TRBJ2-5
V: TRBV12-3/TRBV12-4
size: many
D: TRBD1
DNA: TGTGCCAGCAGTAGCCTGACAGGGGACCAAGAGACCCAGTACTTC
CDR3: CASSSLTGDQETQYF

J: TRBJ1-1
V: TRBV5-1
size: many
D: NA
DNA: TGCGCCAGCAGCGAGGCCCAGGGGTGGAGCACTGAAGCTTTCTTT
CDR3: CASSEAQGWSTEAFF

J: TRBJ2-3
V: TRBV6-5
size: many
D: NA
DNA: TGTGCCAGCAGTTCCTCGGCGGATACGCAGTATTTT
CDR3: CASSSSADTQYF

J: TRBJ2-7
V: TRBV19
size: few
D: NA
DNA: TGTGCCAGTAGTCTCCTAGGGGGATTCGACGAGCAGTACTTC
CDR3: CASSLLGGFDEQYF

J: TRBJ2-7
V: TRBV5-1
size: few
D: NA
DNA: TGCGCCAGCAGCGAAGGGACTGCTTACGAGCAGTACTTC
CDR3: CASSEGTAYEQYF

J: TRBJ2-1
V: TRBV7-2
size: few
D: NA
DNA: TGTGCCAGCAGCCCCCTAAGTCGGAACAATGAGCAGTTCTTC
CDR3: CASSPLSRNNEQFF

J: TRBJ2-1
V: TRBV6-4
size: many
D: NA
DNA: TGTGCCAGCAGTGACCGGGGCGGCTTATCCTACAATGAGCAGTTCTTC
CDR3: CASSDRGGLSYNEQFF